The 17 T cell receptor beta chains listed next were all sequenced from one sample in a study of blood T cell repertoires in COVID-19. Sequencing used immunoSEQ multiplex PCR; TCRdb keeps in-frame clones, though not all of them. The repertoire includes approximately 75,000 clones, around four fifths of them detected once, and around a sixth sits in the top ten. The sequencing sample was made of peripheral blood. The receptor set was obtained from a woman aged 80 or over with acute or convalescent COVID-19.

This sequence joins TRBV2 and TRBJ1-2; no firm D call. The germline V gene encodes CDR1 SNHLY and CDR2 FYNNEI. Trimming removed 9 bases from V and 0 bases from J, with 5 bases in between. The CDR3 covers 11 residues. The CDR3 protein is CASRANYGYTF. Written as DNA, the CDR3 is TGTGCCAGTCGAGCTAACTATGGCTACACCTTC.

This chain uses TRBV7-8 with TRBJ1-1; no clear D. This CDR3 is built from 15 residues. The germline CDR1 and CDR2 sequences are SGHVS and FQNEAQ. Trimming took 5 bases from V and 12 from J, leaving 25 bases between them. The CDR3 DNA reads as TGTGCCAGCAGCCCGCTGCGGGTGTTGGGTCCTGTTACTTTCTTT. Protein product: CASSPLRVLGPVTFF.

This clone was recorded only once. V usage is TRBV20-1 and J usage is TRBJ1-1; 7 bases are shared with TRBD1. This CDR3 spans 12 amino acids. Per the germline V gene, CDR1 is DFQATT and CDR2 is SNEGSKA (reference sequence). J was trimmed by 3 bases and V by 3 bases; bases with no gene match: 1. CDR3 sequence: CSASQGDTEAFF. CDR3 DNA: TGCAGTGCTAGTCAGGGGGACACTGAAGCTTTCTTT.

This chain joins TRBV5-6 and TRBJ2-5; possibly TRBD2 for D (7 bases). This CDR3 region has 15 residues. V dropped 1 base and J dropped 5 bases, with 15 bases sitting between them. Germline-derived CDR1 and CDR2 are SGHDT and YYEEEE. CDR3 nucleotide sequence: TGTGCCAGCAGCTTGCAAGGGGCGGGGGCTGAGACCCAGTACTTC. Translating gives CASSLQGAGAETQYF.

This clone was counted once. This chain joins TRBV2 and TRBJ1-6, with D possibly TRBD1 on 5 matching bases. CDR1 is SNHLY, CDR2 FYNNEI, per germline. The ends were cut back, 7 bases at V and 10 bases at J, with 23 bases in the middle. The CDR3 runs to 16 residues. CDR3 DNA sequence: TGTGCCAGCACGCAAGAGAGAGGGCAGGGAGGGTCACCCCTCCACTTT. Encoded protein: CASTQERGQGGSPLHF.

This clone showed up just once. This chain joins TRBV19 and TRBJ1-2; D is ambiguous. V was clipped by 2 bases and J by 7 bases, with 20 bases between them. Germline V gene sequence: CDR1 LNHDA, CDR2 SQIVND (reference sequence). The CDR3 contains 16 residues. The CDR3 reads CASSIPPRAGTVGYTF. The CDR3, as DNA: TGTGCCAGTAGTATACCTCCCCGAGCAGGTACGGTTGGCTACACCTTC.

This chain connects TRBV7-3 to TRBJ2-3; weak D call: TRBD1 (5 bases). The V and J ends lost 1 base and 9 bases respectively, with 8 bases between them. Germline V CDR1 and CDR2: SGHTA, FQGTGA. The CDR3 covers 12 residues. The CDR3 region is CASSLKAGTQYF. Here the CDR3 DNA reads TGTGCCAGCAGCTTAAAGGCAGGGACGCAGTATTTT.

The chain links TRBV27 to TRBJ1-1; 9 nucleotides line up with TRBD1. The CDR3 spans 14 residues. In germline, CDR1 is MNHEY, CDR2 SMNVEV (reference sequence). J lost 3 bases, V lost 7 bases, and 6 bases had no gene match. The CDR3 nucleotides read TGTGCCAGCACCACAGGGGGCACGGACACTGAAGCTTTCTTT. Translated, it gives CASTTGGTDTEAFF.

The chain combines TRBV7-9 with TRBJ1-2; D remains ambiguous. CDR1 is SEHNR, CDR2 FQNEAQ, per germline (reference sequence). This CDR3 region has 12 residues. V shed 5 bases and J shed 9 bases, with 13 bases lying between them. The CDR3 DNA is TGTGCCAGCAGCCTTATGGCAGGAAGCTACACCTTC. As protein: CASSLMAGSYTF.

This chain joins TRBV9 and TRBJ2-5, with a possible D match to TRBD2 (5 bases). V shed 0 bases and J shed 3 bases, with 15 bases lying between them. CDR1 and CDR2 from the germline V gene are SGDLS and YYNGEE. The CDR3 is 16 residues long. The DNA of the CDR3 is TGTGCCAGCAGCGTAGGGAACGGACTGAAGGAAGAGACCCAGTACTTC. Residues: CASSVGNGLKEETQYF.

Here the CDR3 reads CASSSRAGGNQPQHF. In nucleotides, the CDR3 is TGTGCCAGCAGCTCCAGGGCGGGAGGCAATCAGCCCCAGCATTTT. The chain combines TRBV5-6 with TRBJ1-5, with D tentatively TRBD1 (5 bases). V lost 3 bases, J lost 2 bases, and 12 bases lay in between. The CDR3 is 15 residues long. Germline V gene sequence: CDR1 SGHDT, CDR2 YYEEEE.

The chain has TRBV6-1 and TRBJ2-4; 11 nucleotides match TRBD1. Trimming cost V 3 bases and J 8 bases; bases outside gene matches: 6. The CDR3 contains 15 residues. Germline V CDR1 and CDR2: MNHNS, SASEGT. This CDR3 reads CASSDGQGAVDIQYF. Written as DNA, the CDR3 is TGTGCCAGCAGTGATGGACAGGGGGCCGTGGACATTCAGTACTTC.

CDR3 sequence: CASSLDRGSSGYTF. CDR3 bases: TGCGCCAGCAGCTTGGACAGGGGTTCTAGTGGCTACACCTTC. The chain is built from TRBV5-1 and TRBJ1-2, with TRBD1 identical over 7 bases. Germline assignment: CDR1 SGHRS and CDR2 YFSETQ. The length of the CDR3 is 14 residues. With V trimmed by 0 bases and J by 7 bases, 6 bases remained unmatched.

The chain uses TRBV5-4 and TRBJ2-1; TRBD2 agrees at 12 bases. Germline CDR1 SGHNT, CDR2 YYREEE (reference sequence). V gave up 1 base and J gave up 10 bases; unmatched junction bases: 6. This CDR3 spans 15 amino acids. The CDR3 DNA reads TGTGCCAGCAGCTTGACTAGCGGGAGGTTCGGGGAGCAGTTCTTC. It translates to CASSLTSGRFGEQFF. Looking up the rest from reference TRBV5-4 and TRBJ2-1 gives the full variable domain: ETGVTQSPTHLIKTRGQQVTLRCSSQSGHNTVSWYQQALGQGPQFIFQYYREEENGRGNFPPRFSGLQFPNYSSELNVNALELDDSALYLCASSLTSGRFGEQFFGPGTRLTVL.

This clone was detected only once. V usage is TRBV7-9 and J usage is TRBJ2-2; 10 bases are shared with TRBD2. CDR3 length: 19 residues. The germline V gene encodes CDR1 SEHNR and CDR2 FQNEAQ (reference sequence). V gave up 1 base and J gave up 2 bases; unmatched junction bases: 10. The CDR3 bases are TGTGCCAGCAGCTTAGTCAGCGGGAGGGCCCTTAGAAACACCGGGGAGCTGTTTTTT. Residues: CASSLVSGRALRNTGELFF.

The genes are TRBV6-2 or TRBV6-3 and TRBJ1-2; a weak D match, TRBD1 (5 bases). Germline V lookup: CDR1 MNHEY, CDR2 SVGEGT. The V and J ends lost 6 bases and 8 bases respectively, with 13 bases between them. CDR3 length equals 12 residues. The CDR3 is CASSTPGEGYTF. Written as DNA, the CDR3 is TGTGCCAGCAGCACCCCGGGGGAGGGCTACACCTTC.

This chain joins TRBV18 and TRBJ1-1, with D perhaps TRBD1 (5 bases). Germline-derived CDR1 and CDR2 are KGHSH and LQKENI. The CDR3 covers 13 residues. V was trimmed by 3 bases and J by 3 bases, leaving 8 bases between them. The chain's CDR3 is CASSPPGDTEAFF. The CDR3 nucleotides read TGTGCCAGCTCACCCCCGGGGGACACTGAAGCTTTCTTT.